The T cell receptor beta chain under discussion was sequenced for a study of cytomegalovirus exposure and HLA in healthy donors. Notes on the study in general: Among CMV-associated TCR beta chains, most appeared HLA-restricted in a later analysis. The Asian-associated ancestry cluster reportedly had fewer N-insertions than the approximately 700-donor mean in a later analysis. Testing in vitro showed a few CMV-associated chains specific for CMV antigens.

Turning to this clone: Its antigen is as yet unknown.

The length of the CDR3 is 16 residues. The V end lost 2 bases, the J end lost 2 bases, and 17 bases lay between the germline ends. Germline CDR1 is SGDLS and CDR2 is YYNGEE. The PCR contained 60 Vbeta and 13 Jbeta primers. Under the authors' procedure: Later reanalysis found around 84 million unique TCR beta chains, 10 million to 12 million of them shared. Repertoires were generated with immunoSEQ multiplex PCR, while TCRdb's copy carries only in-frame clones and drops some. The D gene and trimming were derived from the DNA, and the V and J assignments and clone size from that table. Of about 280,000 clones in the sample, 70% to 90% are singletons; the top ten hold about 2.3%.

V and J are TRBV9 and TRBJ2-7; possibly TRBD2 for D (6 bases). Material for sequencing was PBMCs. The sequence was collected from a woman aged 18 to 35 in good health and CMV-seronegative. The CDR3 DNA reads TGTGCCAGCAGCGTCCTTAGGGGACTCCCCACCTACGAGCAGTACTTC. Encoded protein: CASSVLRGLPTYEQYF.